This entry lists 25 T cell receptor beta chains sequenced from one sample in a study of PD-L1 blockade in urothelial cancer (TCRdb year 2017). Library method: the immunoSEQ multiplex PCR assay. This immuneACCESS table, as held by TCRdb, lists in-frame sequences with V and J called but not all clones. Of the missing ones, under half trace to an unresolved V gene in checked studies; the others have no known cause. A total of 50,000 or so clones appear in this sample, approximately 84% of them only once. 16% of the sample is taken by the ten largest. The specimen comprised PBMCs, sampled around atezolizumab (anti-PD-L1) treatment. The receptors come from a man between 60 and 75 years old with urothelial cancer.

V gene TRBV5-4 combines with J gene TRBJ2-1, with a possible D match to TRBD2 (5 bases). Looked up from germline, CDR1 is SGHNT and CDR2 is YYREEE (reference sequence). This CDR3 is built from 14 residues. Trimming removed 4 bases at V and 7 bases at J, with 15 bases between. CDR3 sequence reads: CASSEARVGNEQFF. The CDR3 DNA reads as TGTGCCAGCAGCGAAGCGAGGGTCGGTAATGAGCAGTTCTTC.

This chain connects TRBV29-1 to TRBJ2-3; D not certain. The germline gives CDR1 SQVTM, CDR2 ANQGSEA. The CDR3 runs 13 residues. Trimming stripped 4 bases from V and 1 base from J, with 9 bases between. The CDR3, as DNA: TGCAGCGTTGTGAGTCAGGGCACAGATACGCAGTATTTT. Translation gives CSVVSQGTDTQYF.

The genes are TRBV6-1 and TRBJ2-7, with a possible D match to TRBD1 (5 bases). The CDR3 is made up of 15 amino acids. The V end lost 2 bases, the J end lost 4 bases, and 15 bases lay between the germline ends. Germline lookup yields CDR1 MNHNS and CDR2 SASEGT. The CDR3 bases are TGTGCCAGCAGTGAAACGCAGGGTATAAGATACGAGCAGTACTTC. Translated, it gives CASSETQGIRYEQYF.

The chain combines TRBV13 with TRBJ2-6, with 11 bases fitting TRBD1. The CDR3 consists of 16 residues. V dropped 4 bases and J dropped 4; count of bases not matched to a gene: 3. Germline V CDR1 and CDR2: PRHDT, FYEKMQ (reference sequence). The DNA of the CDR3 is TGTGCCAGCAGCTGGGACAGGGGGGCAGGGGCCAACGTCCTGACTTTC. Protein: CASSWDRGAGANVLTF.

The genes are TRBV18 and TRBJ1-1; D is undetermined. CDR1 and CDR2 (germline): KGHSH, LQKENI. The CDR3 spans 14 residues. The germline V and J ends were trimmed by 8 bases and 3 bases, with 16 bases remaining between them. The CDR3 region is CASGARGTDTEAFF. In nucleotides, the CDR3 is TGTGCCAGCGGAGCTCGCGGAACGGACACTGAAGCTTTCTTT. Filled out from reference TRBV18 and TRBJ1-1, the complete variable domain reads NAGVMQNPRHLVRRRGQEARLRCSPMKGHSHVYWYRQLPEEGLKFMVYLQKENIIDESGMPKERFSAEFPKEGPSILRIQQVVRGDSAAYFCASGARGTDTEAFFGQGTRLTVV.

V usage is TRBV9 and J usage is TRBJ2-7; D is perhaps TRBD2 (6 bases). The CDR3 contains 12 residues. V was clipped by 3 bases and J by 8 bases, with 12 bases between them. Germline CDR1 SGDLS, CDR2 YYNGEE. In DNA form, the CDR3 reads TGTGCCAGCAGCGGCTCCGGGAGACAGCAGTACTTC. Encoded protein: CASSGSGRQQYF. The whole variable domain, remainder taken from reference TRBV9 and TRBJ2-7, is DSGVTQTPKHLITATGQRVTLRCSPRSGDLSVYWYQQSLDQGLQFLIQYYNGEERAKGNILERFSAQQFPDLHSELNLSSLELGDSALYFCASSGSGRQQYFGPGTRLTVT.

This rearrangement joins TRBV5-8 to TRBJ2-7, with D maybe TRBD2 (7 bases). V was cut by 4 bases and J by 7 bases, with 21 bases left in between. The CDR3 sequence is 15 residues long. Germline CDR1 and CDR2: SGHTS and YDEGEE. CDR3 coding DNA: TGTGCCAGCAGCGTGGATCCCGGGGGGCGTTGGGAGCAGTACTTC. Translating it yields CASSVDPGGRWEQYF.

This chain uses TRBV19 with TRBJ1-1, with D tentatively TRBD1 (5 bases). V shed 4 bases and J shed 2 bases, with 8 bases lying between them. The CDR3 runs 13 residues. The V gene's germline CDR1 is LNHDA and CDR2 SQIVND (reference sequence). This CDR3 reads CASSTGHNTEAFF. The CDR3 nucleotides read TGTGCCAGTAGTACAGGGCATAACACTGAAGCTTTCTTT.

The chain links TRBV27 to TRBJ1-1; D gene ambiguous. CDR3 length: 13 amino acids. V was pared by 3 bases and J by 0 bases, with 5 bases between. The germline V gene encodes CDR1 MNHEY and CDR2 SMNVEV (reference sequence). Here the CDR3 reads CASSFYMNTEAFF. The CDR3 region has the DNA TGTGCCAGCAGTTTTTACATGAACACTGAAGCTTTCTTT.

This clone was recorded a few times. V usage is TRBV7-6 and J usage is TRBJ1-2; TRBD1 aligns across 10 bases. The CDR3 has 15 residues. The germline CDR1 and CDR2 sequences are SGHVS and FNYEAQ. The J segment lost 7 bases and the V segment lost 6 bases, leaving 11 bases of the junction unmatched. The CDR3 sequence: CASRPPRDRGSGYTF. The CDR3 DNA is TGTGCCAGCAGACCCCCTAGGGACAGGGGAAGTGGCTACACCTTC.

The chain carries TRBV10-3 and TRBJ2-7, with 10 positions matching TRBD1. CDR1 and CDR2 from the germline V gene are ENHRY and SYGVKD. The CDR3 runs 13 residues. V dropped 6 bases and J dropped 5; count of bases not matched to a gene: 4. The CDR3 protein is CAISPGQGNEQYF. CDR3 nucleotide sequence: TGTGCCATCAGCCCGGGACAGGGGAACGAGCAGTACTTC.

The chain carries TRBV30 and TRBJ1-1, with TRBD1 as a possible D gene (6 bases). The V gene lost 7 bases and the J gene lost 8 bases, with 14 bases spanning the gap. The CDR3 has 11 amino acids. Germline loops: CDR1 GTSNPN, CDR2 SVGIG (reference sequence). CDR3 residues: CAFIGQIEAFF. Written as DNA, the CDR3 is TGTGCCTTTATCGGACAGATAGAAGCTTTCTTT.

The chain combines TRBV5-1 with TRBJ2-3, with D possibly being TRBD1 (6 bases). The ends were cut back, 6 bases at V and 1 base at J, with 9 bases in the middle. From germline, CDR1 is SGHRS and CDR2 YFSETQ. This CDR3 is 13 amino acids long. CDR3 sequence reads: CASTAGGTDTQYF. The CDR3 region has the DNA TGCGCCAGCACTGCAGGGGGCACAGATACGCAGTATTTT.

The chain recombines TRBV6-1 with TRBJ1-1; no clear D. From germline, CDR1 is MNHNS and CDR2 SASEGT. The CDR3 consists of 13 residues. The V and J ends lost 4 bases and 6 bases respectively, with 12 bases between them. CDR3 protein: CASSGQVLSEAFF. In DNA, the CDR3 is TGTGCCAGCAGTGGTCAGGTCTTGTCTGAAGCTTTCTTT.

This clone came up once. The rearrangement uses TRBV6-6 and TRBJ2-2; D possibly corresponds to TRBD1 (6 bases). This CDR3 contains 16 residues. V was clipped by 7 bases and J by 5 bases, with 20 bases between them. Per the germline V gene, CDR1 is MNHNY and CDR2 is SVGAGI (reference sequence). DNA of the CDR3: TGTGCCAGCATCATGACCGGGACACGTGGGACCGGGGAGCTGTTTTTT. This gives the protein CASIMTGTRGTGELFF.

The chain is built from TRBV19 and TRBJ2-2; possible D gene TRBD1, 6 bases. V was trimmed by 6 bases and J by 7 bases, leaving 18 bases between them. The CDR3 has 15 residues. CDR1 and CDR2 (germline): LNHDA, SQIVND (reference sequence). The CDR3: CASSSFSGVGGELFF. In DNA, the CDR3 is TGTGCCAGTAGCTCCTTTTCAGGGGTGGGCGGGGAGCTGTTTTTT.

The rearrangement joins TRBV6-5 to TRBJ2-7; possible D gene TRBD2, 6 bases. Germline CDR1 reads MNHEY; CDR2 reads SVGAGI. The CDR3 has 13 amino acids. The V end was cut by 5 bases, the J end by 7 bases, with 15 bases between. This CDR3 is CASSPGLQGEQYF. DNA of the CDR3: TGTGCCAGCAGTCCGGGACTCCAGGGAGAGCAGTACTTC.

In its sample, this clone was seen a few times. This chain links TRBV29-1 with TRBJ1-1; no definite D call. This CDR3 contains 12 residues. Germline values: CDR1 SQVTM, CDR2 ANQGSEA. V dropped 5 bases and J dropped 0 bases, with 7 bases sitting between them. CDR3 residues: CSVLSMNTEAFF. The CDR3 region has the DNA TGCAGCGTTCTTAGCATGAACACTGAAGCTTTCTTT.

This clone was detected only a few times. J is TRBJ2-1 and V is TRBV5-8, with a tentative D call TRBD1 (5 bases). The CDR3 length is 11 residues. The ends were cut back, 0 bases at V and 14 bases at J, with 9 bases in the middle. Germline-derived CDR1 and CDR2 are SGHTS and YDEGEE. The CDR3 here is CASSLAGQEFF. The CDR3, as DNA: TGTGCCAGCAGCTTGGCAGGGCAGGAGTTCTTC.

This clone has only one observation. This chain links TRBV7-9 with TRBJ2-1; possibly TRBD1 for D (6 bases). CDR3 length equals 15 residues. Trimming shortened V by 5 bases and J by 2 bases, and 13 bases separated the two germline ends. In germline, CDR1 is SEHNR, CDR2 FQNEAQ (reference sequence). CDR3 loop: CASSVQGGPYNEQFF. Here the CDR3 DNA reads TGTGCCAGCAGCGTACAAGGGGGACCCTACAATGAGCAGTTCTTC.

This chain links TRBV19 with TRBJ2-7; D perhaps matches TRBD1 (6 bases). Germline V gene lookup returns CDR1 LNHDA and CDR2 SQIVND (reference sequence). V lost 5 bases, J lost 3 bases, and 23 bases lay in between. The CDR3 has 17 amino acids. The CDR3 coding sequence is TGTGCCAGTAGTCCTAACCCGGACAAACAGGGTGGCTACGAGCAGTACTTC. This sequence encodes CASSPNPDKQGGYEQYF.

J is TRBJ2-1 and V is TRBV19; 12 nucleotides match TRBD2. The CDR3 totals 18 residues. CDR1 and CDR2 from the germline V gene are LNHDA and SQIVND (reference sequence). The junction had 10 bases not matched to a gene; V was cut back by 0 bases and J by 7 bases. In DNA, the CDR3 is TGTGCCAGTAGTATAGATTTGCCTAGCGGGGGGGCCAGGAATGAGCAGTTCTTC. This translates into CASSIDLPSGGARNEQFF.

Turning to this clone: Within the sample, other DNA sequences also encode this same CDR3. The chain employs TRBV5-1 and TRBJ1-2; 9 bases map to TRBD1. The CDR3 is 15 residues long. With V trimmed by 0 bases and J by 8 bases, 8 bases remained unmatched. Germline V gives CDR1 SGHRS, CDR2 YFSETQ. Written as DNA, the CDR3 is TGCGCCAGCAGCTTGGCCCCGGGACAGGGCGTAGGCTACACCTTC. Translation gives CASSLAPGQGVGYTF.

This chain uses TRBV5-1 with TRBJ2-2; 8 bases map to TRBD1. Trimming took 0 bases from V and 5 from J; bases not matched to a gene: 9. Germline loops: CDR1 SGHRS, CDR2 YFSETQ. The CDR3 totals 17 residues. The DNA for the CDR3 is TGCGCCAGCAGCTTGGCCGGGACAGGAATTATAACCGGGGAGCTGTTTTTT. Translating it yields CASSLAGTGIITGELFF.

This rearrangement joins TRBV7-8 to TRBJ2-7; D is ambiguous. Germline assignment: CDR1 SGHVS and CDR2 FQNEAQ. This CDR3 contains 14 residues. V was shortened by 3 bases and J by 5 bases, with 14 bases between the two germline ends. CDR3 bases: TGTGCCAGCAGCTTTTCCGACTTAGATCACGAGCAGTACTTC. Amino acids: CASSFSDLDHEQYF.